These T cell receptor beta chains were read from a single sample in a study of beta chain features in type 1 diabetes. Produced via immunoSEQ multiplex PCR; TCRdb's table is partial and in-frame only. The sample has about 410,000 clones, around 13% seen once. Material: naive CD4+ T cells from blood. The receptors derive from a man aged 30 to 39 in good health. CDR3s include the opening cysteine and the closing phenylalanine or tryptophan. Each record gives: CDR3 length, J gene, V gene, D gene, clone size, CDR3 protein, CDR3 DNA. The D gene is left open where the match is weak. Clone sizes are given selectively: once, few, many, or a class where the clone is expanded.

length: 13; J: TRBJ2-7; V: TRBV29-1; D: -; size: -; CDR3: CSVEGQGSFEQYF; DNA: TGCAGCGTTGAAGGGCAGGGTAGTTTCGAGCAGTACTTC
length: 15; J: TRBJ2-5; V: TRBV10-3; D: -; size: -; CDR3: CAISDPVQSGETQYF; DNA: TGTGCCATCAGTGATCCAGTGCAATCTGGGGAGACCCAGTACTTC
length: 13; J: TRBJ1-1; V: TRBV7-3; D: TRBD1; size: few; CDR3: CASSSDREGEAFF; DNA: TGTGCCAGCAGCTCGGACAGGGAAGGAGAAGCTTTCTTT
length: 15; J: TRBJ2-4; V: TRBV27; D: -; size: -; CDR3: CASSLLVWGKNIQYF; DNA: TGTGCCAGCAGCCTATTGGTGTGGGGCAAAAACATTCAGTACTTC
length: 16; J: TRBJ1-4; V: TRBV7-9; D: TRBD1; size: few; CDR3: CASSLSTGFSNEKLFF; DNA: TGTGCCAGCAGCTTGTCGACAGGGTTTTCTAATGAAAAACTGTTTTTT
length: 12; J: TRBJ2-1; V: TRBV29-1; D: -; size: -; CDR3: CSVVPGTNEQFF; DNA: TGCAGCGTTGTCCCCGGGACCAATGAGCAGTTCTTC
length: 13; J: TRBJ1-5; V: TRBV10-3; D: -; size: -; CDR3: CATSGTSNQPQHF; DNA: TGTGCCACCTCAGGGACGAGCAATCAGCCCCAGCATTTT
length: 15; J: TRBJ2-2; V: TRBV4-1; D: -; size: few; CDR3: CASSQAGERTGELFF; DNA: TGCGCCAGCAGCCAAGCTGGGGAGCGCACCGGGGAGCTGTTTTTT
length: 16; J: TRBJ2-1; V: TRBV4-3; D: TRBD2; size: -; CDR3: CASSQDGLAGKVEQFF; DNA: TGCGCCAGCAGCCAAGACGGACTAGCGGGCAAGGTTGAGCAGTTCTTC
length: 14; J: TRBJ2-5; V: TRBV7-2; D: -; size: few; CDR3: CASSLVDWGETQYF; DNA: TGTGCCAGCAGCTTAGTGGATTGGGGAGAGACCCAGTACTTC
length: 12; J: TRBJ2-7; V: TRBV7-9; D: -; size: few; CDR3: CASSLVSYEQYF; DNA: TGTGCCAGCAGCTTAGTTTCCTACGAGCAGTACTTC
length: 16; J: TRBJ2-1; V: TRBV30; D: TRBD2; size: few; CDR3: CAWSVLGSGGDNEQFF; DNA: TGTGCCTGGAGTGTACTCGGGAGCGGGGGGGACAATGAGCAGTTCTTC
length: 13; J: TRBJ1-2; V: TRBV25-1; D: -; size: -; CDR3: CASSETVNYGYTF; DNA: TGTGCCAGCAGCGAGACAGTAAACTATGGCTACACCTTC
length: 14; J: TRBJ2-5; V: TRBV10-3; D: TRBD2; size: -; CDR3: CAISGLAGAETQYF; DNA: TGTGCCATCAGCGGACTAGCGGGAGCGGAGACCCAGTACTTC
length: 13; J: TRBJ2-5; V: TRBV7-7; D: TRBD2; size: -; CDR3: CASSSGLAETQYF; DNA: TGTGCCAGCAGCTCCGGACTAGCGGAGACCCAGTACTTC
length: 12; J: TRBJ2-3; V: TRBV5-6; D: -; size: many; CDR3: CASSFSTDTQYF; DNA: TGTGCCAGCAGCTTTAGCACAGATACGCAGTATTTT
length: 13; J: TRBJ1-5; V: TRBV30; D: -; size: few; CDR3: CAWSPGTPQPQHF; DNA: TGTGCCTGGTCCCCCGGGACACCTCAGCCCCAGCATTTT
length: 17; J: TRBJ1-5; V: TRBV23-1; D: -; size: -; CDR3: CASSQGPKDNSNQPQHF; DNA: TGCGCCAGCAGTCAAGGACCAAAAGATAATAGCAATCAGCCCCAGCATTTT
length: 12; J: TRBJ1-2; V: TRBV29-1; D: -; size: few; CDR3: CSVEEQNDGYTF; DNA: TGCAGCGTTGAAGAGCAGAACGATGGCTACACCTTC
length: 14; J: TRBJ2-5; V: TRBV5-1; D: -; size: few; CDR3: CASSLVRGEETQYF; DNA: TGCGCCAGCAGCTTGGTTAGAGGGGAAGAGACCCAGTACTTC
length: 14; J: TRBJ2-2; V: TRBV5-4; D: -; size: few; CDR3: CASSFGGSTGELFF; DNA: TGTGCCAGCAGCTTCGGGGGATCCACCGGGGAGCTGTTTTTT
length: 12; J: TRBJ2-5; V: TRBV28; D: -; size: few; CDR3: CASSLGLGTQYF; DNA: TGTGCCAGCAGTTTGGGACTCGGGACCCAGTACTTC
length: 12; J: TRBJ2-4; V: TRBV11-2; D: -; size: few; CDR3: CASSQNRQSIQF; DNA: TGTGCCAGCAGCCAAAATAGGCAGTCTATTCAATTC